Below are 17 T cell receptor beta chains sequenced from a single sample in a study of CD8 T cells in ankylosing spondylitis. One entry per CDR3 protein, called by TCRdb with MiXCR from the 5' RACE reads. This sample yields about 240,000 distinct CDR3 sequences, of which around 11% are seen a single time; 6.8% belongs to the top ten. The sample comprised blood, either unsorted or a sorted T cell fraction (not recorded which). Receptors were obtained from a male donor with ankylosing spondylitis or in good health (not recorded which).

This rearrangement joins TRBV9 to TRBJ2-7; D call uncertain. This CDR3 has 16 amino acids. From germline, CDR1 is SGDLS and CDR2 YYNGEE. V lost 4 bases, J lost 5 bases, and 22 bases lay in between. CDR3 nucleotide sequence: TGTGCCAGCAGCCCTCCTCAGGACGCCCCGCCTCACGAGCAGTACTTC. This gives the protein CASSPPQDAPPHEQYF.

The table lists this clonotype with many counts. The rearrangement links TRBV9 to TRBJ1-5, with 8 bases that match TRBD1. The CDR3 covers 17 residues. The germline V gene encodes CDR1 SGDLS and CDR2 YYNGEE. Trimming took 8 bases from V and 0 from J; bases not matched to a gene: 13. DNA of the CDR3: TGTGCCAGAATATTTACCGGACAGGGAAGTAGCAATCAGCCCCAGCATTTT. The encoded protein is CARIFTGQGSSNQPQHF.

To note about this clonotype: A much larger clone sits a single nucleotide away, making a read error possible. The rearrangement links TRBV15 to TRBJ1-3; D unresolved. The germline V gene encodes CDR1 LNHNV and CDR2 YYDKDF (reference sequence). This CDR3 has 17 amino acids. The CDR3 nucleotides read TGTGCCACCAGCAGAGATTTCGGTTCTTATACTGGAACCACCATATATTTT. Protein product: CATSRDFGSYTGTTIYF.

Points on this clonotype: With a much larger clone just one base away, this may be a read error. The chain carries TRBV5-5 and TRBJ1-2; TRBD1 aligns across 10 bases. The CDR3 loop spans 14 amino acids. Per germline, CDR1 SGHKS and CDR2 YYEKEE (reference sequence). The CDR3, as DNA: TGTGCCAGCAGCCAGAGGACAGGGGGGTATGCCTACACCTTC. The encoded protein is CASSQRTGGYAYTF.

This clonotype was observed many times. The V call is TRBV20-1, the J call TRBJ2-4; the D gene is possibly TRBD2 (5 bases). CDR1 DFQATT and CDR2 SNEGSKA come from the germline V gene (reference sequence). V lost 5 bases and J lost 0, with 8 bases in between. This CDR3 spans 13 amino acids. CDR3 residues: CSAEGVAKNIQYF. CDR3 DNA: TGCAGTGCTGAGGGTGTAGCCAAAAACATTCAGTACTTC.

This clonotype was seen repeatedly, ten times or more. The J gene is TRBJ2-3, the V gene TRBV5-1, with TRBD2 matching over 9 bases. V trimming: 4 bases; J trimming: 7 bases; junction bases outside the gene matches: 10. Germline CDR1 SGHRS, CDR2 YFSETQ. The length of the CDR3 is 15 residues. In DNA, the CDR3 is TGCGCCAGCAGCCGCGCGGGAGGGCATCAGAATACGCAGTATTTT. Protein sequence: CASSRAGGHQNTQYF.

This clonotype was seen at least ten times. This chain links TRBV3-1 with TRBJ2-1; 7 positions agree with TRBD2. The germline V gene encodes CDR1 LGHDT and CDR2 YNNKEL (reference sequence). CDR3 size: 16 residues. The trim removed 8 bases at V and 0 bases at J, leaving 10 bases unmatched. This CDR3 reads CASSQPLAASYNEQFF. The CDR3 region has the DNA TGTGCCAGCTCCCAGCCCCTAGCGGCCTCCTACAATGAGCAGTTCTTC.

This chain uses TRBV12-3 or TRBV12-4 with TRBJ2-1; 9 bases map to TRBD2. The CDR3 is 15 amino acids. Trimming removed 2 bases from V and 5 bases from J; junction bases left unmatched: 4. CDR3 DNA sequence: TGTGCCAGCAGTTTACTAGCGGGGAAAAACAATGAGCAGTTCTTC. The encoded protein is CASSLLAGKNNEQFF.

There are many counts of this clonotype. CDR3 DNA sequence: TGCGCCAGCAAAGGGACCACTGAAGCTTTCTTT. It translates to CASKGTTEAFF. The chain is built from TRBV5-1 and TRBJ1-1, with TRBD1 as a possible D gene (5 bases). This CDR3 is built from 11 residues. The V end was cut by 6 bases, the J end by 4 bases, with 7 bases between. Germline-derived CDR1 and CDR2 are SGHRS and YFSETQ.

This clonotype has ten or more counts. The chain links TRBV12-3 or TRBV12-4 to TRBJ1-6; 10 bases map to TRBD1. The CDR3 contains 16 residues. Trimming at V came to 6 bases and at J to 9 bases, leaving 11 bases not matched to a gene. In DNA, the CDR3 is TGTGCCAGCAGCCCCGTGGGACAGGGGTCCCTTTCACCCCTCCACTTT. Its protein product is CASSPVGQGSLSPLHF.

This clonotype was counted at least ten times. The chain recombines TRBV12-3 or TRBV12-4 with TRBJ2-1; no clear D gene. V gave up 1 base and J gave up 4 bases, with 14 bases separating them. This CDR3 is built from 16 residues. The DNA for the CDR3 is TGTGCCAGCAGTTTAGGGCGGCCCCTAGGTTACAATGAGCAGTTCTTC. It yields the protein CASSLGRPLGYNEQFF.

This clonotype was seen many times. The chain joins TRBV5-1 to TRBJ1-1; no reliable D call. Germline V CDR1 and CDR2: SGHRS, YFSETQ. This CDR3 is built from 12 residues. V lost 1 base to trimming and J lost 11 bases, with 12 bases between them. In DNA, the CDR3 is TGCGCCAGCAGCTTGTGGGGTTTTACGGCTTTCTTT. Translating it yields CASSLWGFTAFF.

In this sample, this clonotype turned up many times. This sequence joins TRBV5-1 and TRBJ1-2; tentative D call: TRBD1 (5 bases). Germline loops: CDR1 SGHRS, CDR2 YFSETQ. The CDR3 loop spans 13 amino acids. The germline V and J ends were trimmed by 2 bases and 7 bases, with 12 bases remaining between them. CDR3 amino acids: CASSFETESGYTF. CDR3 coding DNA: TGCGCCAGCAGCTTTGAGACAGAAAGTGGCTACACCTTC. The full variable domain, with the rest looked up from reference TRBV5-1 and TRBJ1-2, is KAGVTQTPRYLIKTRGQQVTLSCSPISGHRSVSWYQQTPGQGLQFLFEYFSETQRNKGNFPGRFSGRQFSNSRSEMNVSTLELGDSALYLCASSFETESGYTFGSGTRLTVV.

This rearrangement joins TRBV20-1 to TRBJ2-3, with D tentatively TRBD2 (6 bases). The CDR3 sequence is 15 residues long. The germline V and J ends were trimmed by 0 bases and 2 bases, with 12 bases remaining between them. Germline CDR1 DFQATT, CDR2 SNEGSKA (reference sequence). Written as DNA, the CDR3 is TGCAGTGCTAGAGAGGTAGCGGACGACACAGATACGCAGTATTTT. Translating gives CSAREVADDTDTQYF.

There are many counts of this clonotype. The chain links TRBV6-1 to TRBJ2-3; possibly TRBD1 for D (5 bases). The germline gives CDR1 MNHNS, CDR2 SASEGT. The CDR3 runs 14 residues. V lost 5 bases and J lost 3, with 12 bases in between. CDR3 in amino acids: CASSPGYSTDTQYF. Written as DNA, the CDR3 is TGTGCCAGCAGTCCAGGGTATTCGACAGATACGCAGTATTTT.

This clonotype was seen a handful of times. The chain carries TRBV18 and TRBJ2-1; 8 nucleotides match TRBD2. Germline loops: CDR1 KGHSH, CDR2 LQKENI. This CDR3 spans 17 amino acids. The V segment lost 3 bases and the J segment 6 bases; nucleotides outside the gene matches: 13. The CDR3 loop reads CASSPTRGQRGTNEQFF. In DNA, the CDR3 is TGTGCCAGCTCACCGACCCGGGGCCAGCGGGGGACCAATGAGCAGTTCTTC.

There are a few counts of this clonotype. This rearrangement joins TRBV15 to TRBJ1-1, with D possibly matching TRBD1 (5 bases). This CDR3 has 15 amino acids. V shed 0 bases and J shed 1 base, with 9 bases lying between them. The germline CDR1 and CDR2 sequences are LNHNV and YYDKDF (reference sequence). The CDR3 region is CATSRDLGENTEAFF. CDR3 sequence (DNA): TGTGCCACCAGCAGAGATCTGGGGGAGAACACTGAAGCTTTCTTT.